These T cell receptor beta chains were read from a single sample in a study of CD8 T cell repertoires and HIV-1 epitope variants. Profiled with immunoSEQ multiplex PCR; TCRdb holds only in-frame clones, not every one. The profile shows some 5,000 clones, roughly two thirds of them singletons. No antigen is known for these receptors. Sequenced material: cultured CD8+ T cells derived from PBMCs. These receptors were obtained from a male donor with HIV. CDR3s include the opening cysteine and the closing phenylalanine or tryptophan. D genes are given only for firm matches. Expanded clones get a size class; other rows say once, few or many, or leave the size out.

clone_size: NA
d_call: TRBD2
v_call: TRBV18
j_call: TRBJ2-7
cdr3_aa: CASSPPSGGYEQYF
cdr3_nt: TGTGCCAGCTCACCACCGTCGGGGGGCTACGAGCAGTACTTC

clone_size: few
d_call: NA
v_call: TRBV10-3
j_call: TRBJ2-7
cdr3_aa: CAISGVGNTYEQYF
cdr3_nt: TGTGCCATCAGTGGGGTCGGGAATACCTACGAGCAGTACTTC

clone_size: NA
d_call: NA
v_call: TRBV19
j_call: TRBJ2-1
cdr3_aa: CASSIDRATGYNEQFF
cdr3_nt: TGTGCCAGTAGTATAGACAGGGCCACGGGGTACAATGAGCAGTTCTTC

clone_size: NA
d_call: NA
v_call: TRBV5-4
j_call: TRBJ2-7
cdr3_aa: CASSWGWTDSSYEQYF
cdr3_nt: TGTGCCAGCAGCTGGGGGTGGACCGACAGCTCCTACGAGCAGTACTTC

clone_size: NA
d_call: NA
v_call: TRBV2
j_call: TRBJ2-7
cdr3_aa: CASRGTPYNEQYF
cdr3_nt: TGTGCCAGCAGAGGGACACCCTATAACGAGCAGTACTTC

clone_size: NA
d_call: NA
v_call: TRBV15
j_call: TRBJ1-5
cdr3_aa: CATSRGRDGQPQHF
cdr3_nt: TGTGCCACCAGCAGGGGGAGGGACGGACAGCCCCAGCATTTT

clone_size: once
d_call: NA
v_call: TRBV4-2
j_call: TRBJ2-2
cdr3_aa: CASSQDGRANTGELFF
cdr3_nt: TGTGCCAGCAGCCAAGATGGCAGGGCGAACACCGGGGAGCTGTTTTTT

clone_size: NA
d_call: NA
v_call: TRBV6-1
j_call: TRBJ1-5
cdr3_aa: CASSEVGAAYQPQHF
cdr3_nt: TGTGCCAGCAGTGAAGTTGGGGCGGCCTATCAGCCCCAGCATTTT

clone_size: medium-sized
d_call: TRBD1
v_call: TRBV5-6
j_call: TRBJ2-7
cdr3_aa: CASSLQGDYEQYF
cdr3_nt: TGTGCCAGCAGCTTACAGGGGGACTACGAGCAGTACTTC

clone_size: NA
d_call: TRBD1
v_call: TRBV10-3
j_call: TRBJ1-2
cdr3_aa: CAISLEPDRGADGYTF
cdr3_nt: TGTGCCATCAGCCTAGAGCCGGACAGGGGTGCGGATGGCTACACCTTC

clone_size: NA
d_call: NA
v_call: TRBV5-6
j_call: TRBJ2-1
cdr3_aa: CASSLGQGWDNEQFF
cdr3_nt: TGTGCCAGCAGCTTGGGCCAGGGGTGGGACAATGAGCAGTTCTTC

clone_size: NA
d_call: NA
v_call: TRBV10-3
j_call: TRBJ1-1
cdr3_aa: CAISEGLNTEAFF
cdr3_nt: TGTGCCATCAGTGAGGGGTTGAACACTGAAGCTTTCTTT

clone_size: NA
d_call: NA
v_call: TRBV5-1
j_call: TRBJ1-1
cdr3_aa: CASSLTGPVNTEAFF
cdr3_nt: TGCGCCAGCAGCTTGACCGGGCCGGTGAACACTGAAGCTTTCTTT

clone_size: NA
d_call: TRBD1
v_call: TRBV6-5
j_call: TRBJ2-7
cdr3_aa: CASSYGTGNYEQYF
cdr3_nt: TGTGCCAGCAGTTACGGGACAGGGAACTACGAGCAGTACTTC

clone_size: NA
d_call: NA
v_call: TRBV10-1
j_call: TRBJ1-2
cdr3_aa: CASSPWRRKTYGYTF
cdr3_nt: TGCGCCAGCAGTCCCTGGAGAAGAAAGACCTATGGCTACACCTTC

clone_size: NA
d_call: TRBD1
v_call: TRBV5-4
j_call: TRBJ1-2
cdr3_aa: CASSLGDSGRGGYTF
cdr3_nt: TGTGCCAGCAGCCTAGGGGACAGCGGGAGGGGTGGCTACACCTTC

clone_size: few
d_call: TRBD1
v_call: TRBV29-1
j_call: TRBJ2-7
cdr3_aa: CSVLLGTGLYEQYF
cdr3_nt: TGCAGCGTTTTGCTCGGGACAGGGTTGTACGAGCAGTACTTC

clone_size: few
d_call: NA
v_call: TRBV5-3
j_call: TRBJ1-5
cdr3_aa: CARSGTDYRALGERNQPQHF
cdr3_nt: TGTGCCAGAAGCGGTACCGATTACAGGGCCCTGGGCGAGAGGAATCAGCCCCAGCATTTT

clone_size: large
d_call: TRBD1
v_call: TRBV25-1
j_call: TRBJ2-2
cdr3_aa: CASSDGTATGELFF
cdr3_nt: TGTGCCAGCAGTGACGGGACAGCCACCGGGGAGCTGTTTTTT

clone_size: NA
d_call: NA
v_call: TRBV7-9
j_call: TRBJ2-7
cdr3_aa: CATDDGVWEQYF
cdr3_nt: TGTGCCACGGACGATGGGGTATGGGAGCAGTACTTC

clone_size: NA
d_call: TRBD1
v_call: TRBV27
j_call: TRBJ2-1
cdr3_aa: CASSSTGNYNEQFF
cdr3_nt: TGTGCCAGCAGTTCGACAGGGAATTACAATGAGCAGTTCTTC

clone_size: NA
d_call: TRBD2
v_call: TRBV11-3
j_call: TRBJ2-1
cdr3_aa: CASSSRASGKSYEQFF
cdr3_nt: TGTGCCAGCAGCTCCCGAGCTAGCGGGAAAAGCTATGAGCAGTTCTTC

clone_size: NA
d_call: TRBD1
v_call: TRBV29-1
j_call: TRBJ1-2
cdr3_aa: CSVESGTGGIYGYTF
cdr3_nt: TGCAGCGTTGAATCCGGGACAGGGGGGATCTATGGCTACACCTTC

clone_size: NA
d_call: TRBD2
v_call: TRBV5-1
j_call: TRBJ2-5
cdr3_aa: CASSLTTAGGQETQYF
cdr3_nt: TGCGCCAGCAGCTTGACCACAGCGGGGGGGCAAGAGACCCAGTACTTC

clone_size: NA
d_call: NA
v_call: TRBV7-2
j_call: TRBJ1-3
cdr3_aa: CASSPPSAGTGNTIYF
cdr3_nt: TGTGCCAGCAGCCCCCCCTCGGCCGGGACAGGAAACACCATATATTTT

clone_size: NA
d_call: NA
v_call: TRBV7-2
j_call: TRBJ2-3
cdr3_aa: CASSFSRTGTDTQYF
cdr3_nt: TGTGCCAGCAGCTTCTCCCGGACCGGAACAGATACGCAGTATTTT

clone_size: once
d_call: TRBD2
v_call: TRBV27
j_call: TRBJ2-3
cdr3_aa: CASSLSGGADTQYF
cdr3_nt: TGTGCCAGCAGCCTCAGCGGGGGGGCAGATACGCAGTATTTT

clone_size: NA
d_call: TRBD1
v_call: TRBV11-1
j_call: TRBJ2-4
cdr3_aa: CASSLLSGQGRNIQYF
cdr3_nt: TGTGCCAGCAGCTTATTATCCGGACAGGGACGAAACATTCAGTACTTC

clone_size: NA
d_call: NA
v_call: TRBV29-1
j_call: TRBJ2-7
cdr3_aa: CSAMTGRGYEQYF
cdr3_nt: TGCAGCGCTATGACAGGACGTGGGTACGAGCAGTACTTC

clone_size: NA
d_call: TRBD2
v_call: TRBV6-1
j_call: TRBJ2-5
cdr3_aa: CASSEWASGAEQETQYF
cdr3_nt: TGTGCCAGCAGTGAATGGGCTAGCGGGGCTGAACAAGAGACCCAGTACTTC

clone_size: NA
d_call: NA
v_call: TRBV27
j_call: TRBJ2-2
cdr3_aa: CASSPGVNTGELFF
cdr3_nt: TGTGCCAGCAGTCCAGGGGTGAACACCGGGGAGCTGTTTTTT

clone_size: NA
d_call: NA
v_call: TRBV6-5
j_call: TRBJ1-2
cdr3_aa: CASSLQGGVGYTF
cdr3_nt: TGTGCCAGCAGTCTACAGGGCGGTGTTGGCTACACCTTC

clone_size: NA
d_call: NA
v_call: TRBV9
j_call: TRBJ2-1
cdr3_aa: CASSVGQSNEQFF
cdr3_nt: TGTGCCAGCAGCGTAGGACAGAGCAATGAGCAGTTCTTC

clone_size: once
d_call: NA
v_call: TRBV7-8
j_call: TRBJ1-1
cdr3_aa: CASSSTLGQNTEAFF
cdr3_nt: TGTGCCAGCAGTTCGACCTTGGGACAGAACACTGAAGCTTTCTTT

clone_size: NA
d_call: TRBD1
v_call: TRBV19
j_call: TRBJ1-1
cdr3_aa: CAKIRDRGWTEAFF
cdr3_nt: TGTGCCAAGATAAGGGACAGGGGATGGACTGAAGCTTTCTTT

clone_size: NA
d_call: NA
v_call: TRBV6-5
j_call: TRBJ1-2
cdr3_aa: CASSYGGGGGYTF
cdr3_nt: TGTGCCAGCAGTTACGGGGGGGGCGGAGGCTACACCTTC

clone_size: NA
d_call: NA
v_call: TRBV6-5
j_call: TRBJ2-5
cdr3_aa: CASKDTPSIGTQYF
cdr3_nt: TGTGCCAGCAAGGACACCCCGAGCATCGGGACCCAGTACTTC

clone_size: NA
d_call: NA
v_call: TRBV14
j_call: TRBJ1-2
cdr3_aa: CASSPITGIGYTF
cdr3_nt: TGTGCCAGCAGTCCTATCACAGGGATCGGCTACACCTTC

clone_size: NA
d_call: NA
v_call: TRBV19
j_call: TRBJ1-1
cdr3_aa: CASSIVPTHYDEAFF
cdr3_nt: TGTGCCAGTAGTATAGTTCCGACCCACTACGATGAAGCTTTCTTT

clone_size: NA
d_call: NA
v_call: TRBV28
j_call: TRBJ2-1
cdr3_aa: CASSLSFAVGEQFF
cdr3_nt: TGTGCCAGCAGTTTAAGCTTCGCGGTGGGGGAGCAGTTCTTC

clone_size: NA
d_call: NA
v_call: TRBV5-6
j_call: TRBJ1-2
cdr3_aa: CASSLRSGYTF
cdr3_nt: TGTGCCAGCAGCTTGCGGAGTGGCTACACCTTC